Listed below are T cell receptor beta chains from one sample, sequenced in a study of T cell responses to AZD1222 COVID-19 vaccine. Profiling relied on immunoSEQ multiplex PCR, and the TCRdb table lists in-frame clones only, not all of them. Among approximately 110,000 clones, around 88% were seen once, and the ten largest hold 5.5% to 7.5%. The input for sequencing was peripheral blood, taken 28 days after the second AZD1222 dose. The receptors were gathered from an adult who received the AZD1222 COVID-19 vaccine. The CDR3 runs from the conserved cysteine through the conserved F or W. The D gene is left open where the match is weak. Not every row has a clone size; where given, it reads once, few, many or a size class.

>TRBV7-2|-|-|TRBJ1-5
TGTGCCAGCAGCTTAGTAGGGGGTGAGAGCAATCAGCCCCAGCATTTT
CASSLVGGESNQPQHF
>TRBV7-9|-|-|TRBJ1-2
TGTGCCAGCAGTTTCAGGGGCAGCTATGGCTACACCTTC
CASSFRGSYGYTF
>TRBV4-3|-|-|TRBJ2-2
TGCGCCAGCAGCCAAGTTGGGACAACGAACACCGGGGAGCTGTTTTTT
CASSQVGTTNTGELFF
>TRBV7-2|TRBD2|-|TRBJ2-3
TGTGCCAGCAGCCGCCTCCGCTCTAGCGGGGGGACCACAGATACGCAGTATTTT
CASSRLRSSGGTTDTQYF
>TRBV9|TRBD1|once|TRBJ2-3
TGTGCCAGCAGCGCGGCCCGGGACAGGACGGCGGACGATACGCAGTATTTT
CASSAARDRTADDTQYF
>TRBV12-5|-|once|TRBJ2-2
TGTGCTAGTGGTCTGGAGGAGAAAACAGGGTTCGGCGGGGAGCTGTTTTTT
CASGLEEKTGFGGELFF
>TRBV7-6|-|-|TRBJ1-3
TGTGCCAGCAGCCCGGGGGAGCGGTTGAGTGGAAACACCATATATTTT
CASSPGERLSGNTIYF
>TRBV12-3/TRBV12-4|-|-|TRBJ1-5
TGTGCCAGCAGCCAGGACGGTTATCAGCCCCAGCATTTT
CASSQDGYQPQHF
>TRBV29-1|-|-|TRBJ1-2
TGCAGCGTAACCGGGACAAATATTCATGGCTACACCTTC
CSVTGTNIHGYTF
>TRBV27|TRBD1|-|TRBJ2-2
TGTGCCAGCAGGAGACAGGGGCTCGGCGGGGAGCTGTTTTTT
CASRRQGLGGELFF
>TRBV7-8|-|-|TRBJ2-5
TGTGCCAGCAGCCCCCGGGCAGAACTAGGAGTGTCGGGAGAGACCCAGTACTTC
CASSPRAELGVSGETQYF
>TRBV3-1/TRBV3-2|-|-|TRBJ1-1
TGTGCCAGCAGCCAAGCCGATACTGAAGCTTTCTTT
CASSQADTEAFF
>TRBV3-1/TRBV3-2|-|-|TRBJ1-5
TGTGCCAGCAGCCAAGAAATGGGCGGGAGCAATCAGCCCCAGCATTTT
CASSQEMGGSNQPQHF
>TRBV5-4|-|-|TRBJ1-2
TGTGCCAGCAGCTACAACTATGGCTACACCTTC
CASSYNYGYTF
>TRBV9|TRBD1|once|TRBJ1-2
TGTGCCAGCAGCTCCAGCCTCGCCTACCCTGCGCCGACCGGGACAGGGGGCAACTATGGCTACACCTTC
CASSSSLAYPAPTGTGGNYGYTF
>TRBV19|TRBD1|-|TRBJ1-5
TGTGCCAGTAGTATGTGGACAGGGAACAATCAGCCCCAGCATTTT
CASSMWTGNNQPQHF
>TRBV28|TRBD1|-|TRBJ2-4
TGTGCCAGCAGTCTCGAGGGACAGGGGTTGGGAGCCAAAAACATTCAGTACTTC
CASSLEGQGLGAKNIQYF
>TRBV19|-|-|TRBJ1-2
TGTGCCAGTAAAGTTAGAGAGCCAGGAGCTAACTATGGCTACACCTTC
CASKVREPGANYGYTF
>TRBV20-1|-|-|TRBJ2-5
TGCAGTGCTAGTGTGCTAAACCAAGAGACCCAGTACTTC
CSASVLNQETQYF
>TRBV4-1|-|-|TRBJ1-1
TGCGCCAGCAGCCACGCACCGGGACGGAAAACCTTGGGCACTGAAGCTTTCTTT
CASSHAPGRKTLGTEAFF
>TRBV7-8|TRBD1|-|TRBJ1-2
TGTGCCAGCAGCTCCTGGGGGAGGGGGCCTTTGAATGGCTACACCTTC
CASSSWGRGPLNGYTF
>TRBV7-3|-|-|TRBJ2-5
TGTGCCAGCAGCTTATCACCTCAAGAGACCCAGTACTTC
CASSLSPQETQYF
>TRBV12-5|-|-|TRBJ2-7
TGTGCTAGTGCTATTGAGGTCACAGGATCCTCCTACGAGCAGTACTTC
CASAIEVTGSSYEQYF